The source of this TCR beta chain is a study of cytomegalovirus exposure and HLA in healthy donors. CDR1 SEHNR and CDR2 FQNEAQ come from the germline V gene (reference sequence). This CDR3 comprises 15 residues. V dropped 5 bases and J dropped 5; count of bases not matched to a gene: 8. The PCR used 60 Vbeta and 13 Jbeta primers. The protocol was immunoSEQ multiplex PCR, while the TCRdb copy is restricted to in-frame clones and leaves out a portion. The top ten clones hold more than 4% of a sample with over 150,000 clones, roughly 80% of them seen once. The TCR comes from a man in his forties in good health and CMV-seronegative. Sample: PBMCs. V usage is TRBV7-9 and J usage is TRBJ1-4; 7 bases match TRBD1. The CDR3 coding sequence is TGTGCCAGCAGCCTGATGACAGGGTCAAATGAAAAACTGTTTTTT. Its protein product is CASSLMTGSNEKLFF.